This T cell receptor beta chain was retrieved from a study of tumor-infiltrating lymphocytes in primary liver carcinoma. Overall study context: Patients were both men and women, whose ages ran from 30 to 69 years. Sample yields, roughly 3.5 to 7.13 million productive TCRbeta reads, were similar across the tissue types. Study results and limitations: Tumor top-250-clone fractions significantly exceeded those of blood (p = 0.039).

DNA and RNA were both co-extracted from 20-30 mg of bulk tissue that had not been sorted. This CDR3 is built from 13 residues. Trimming took 5 bases from V and 6 from J, leaving 13 bases between them. As concerns this clonotype: The antigen remains unidentified. It may be a read error: a sequence one base away is much more abundant.

TCR beta cDNA came from approximately 540 ng total RNA, primed with a constant-region primer. Investigators got TCR beta libraries out of three nested multiplex PCR rounds, done with slightly modified ARM-PCR. It was with TRBV1-TRBV30 forward primers and a C-beta reverse primer that the first two PCR rounds were run, at around 9 cycles each. TCRdb independently ran MiXCR on the multiplex PCR reads; one entry per CDR3 protein. Of about 92,000 distinct CDR3 sequences listed, around 68% were seen once; the top ten hold 25% to 35%. The chain is built from TRBV12-3 or TRBV12-4 and TRBJ2-5, with a possible D match to TRBD1 (6 bases). This clonotype was obtained from a man between 40 and 49 years old with primary liver carcinoma and hepatitis B virus infection. The sequenced sample consisted of tumor-adjacent normal liver tissue. The CDR3 loop is CASSIQGRKTQYF. The CDR3 region has the DNA TGTGCCAGCAGTATACAGGGACGGAAGACCCAGTACTTC.